The 15 T cell receptor beta chains presented below share a single source sample, sequenced in a study of cytomegalovirus exposure and HLA in healthy donors. The PCR ran on 60 Vbeta and 13 Jbeta primers. Clones were read by immunoSEQ multiplex PCR, and TCRdb kept only the in-frame ones, dropping some. The data contain 150,000 or so clones, 73% of them singletons. Sequencing was performed on PBMCs. Receptors originate from a woman under 30 in good health and CMV-seronegative.

The chain carries TRBV6-1 and TRBJ2-3, with D tentatively TRBD1 (5 bases). The CDR3 covers 14 residues. Germline CDR1 reads MNHNS; CDR2 reads SASEGT. V was shortened by 4 bases and J by 2 bases, with 10 bases between the two germline ends. For the CDR3, the DNA is TGTGCCAGCAGTGTGGGGCTGTTCACAGATACGCAGTATTTT. Translated, it gives CASSVGLFTDTQYF.

This clone has more than one count but fewer than ten. The V and J genes are TRBV29-1 and TRBJ2-1; 11 bases line up with TRBD2. The CDR3 has 14 residues. V dropped 7 bases and J dropped 7; count of bases not matched to a gene: 9. CDR1 is SQVTM and CDR2 is ANQGSEA in the germline V gene. For the CDR3, the DNA is TGCAGCGCTATGACTAGCGGGGCTGGGAATGAGCAGTTCTTC. Its translation: CSAMTSGAGNEQFF.

V usage is TRBV2 and J usage is TRBJ2-2; TRBD2 might be the D (5 bases). Germline-derived CDR1 and CDR2 are SNHLY and FYNNEI. The CDR3 length is 13 residues. Trimming shortened V by 8 bases and J by 1 base, and 8 bases separated the two germline ends. CDR3 nucleotides: TGTGCCAGCCGCGGGCAGAACACCGGGGAGCTGTTTTTT. This codes for CASRGQNTGELFF.

The rearrangement uses TRBV4-3 and TRBJ1-1; no definite D call. The V gene's germline CDR1 is LGHNA and CDR2 YSLEER. CDR3 size: 13 residues. Trimming left V 3 bases short and J 7 bases short, with 12 bases between. CDR3 DNA sequence: TGCGCCAGCAGCCAGGGAGAGGGCCTTGAAGCTTTCTTT. It specifies CASSQGEGLEAFF.

The J gene is TRBJ2-2, the V gene TRBV6-1; 10 bases fit TRBD2. Germline V gene lookup returns CDR1 MNHNS and CDR2 SASEGT. V dropped 6 bases and J dropped 2; count of bases not matched to a gene: 3. This CDR3 is 15 amino acids long. The CDR3 nucleotides read TGTGCCAGCAGGGGGACTAGCGTAAACACCGGGGAGCTGTTTTTT. Translating gives CASRGTSVNTGELFF.

CDR3 in DNA: TGTGCCAGCAGCGCGGGGGTGACAGAAGAGACCCAGTACTTC. As protein: CASSAGVTEETQYF. The rearrangement links TRBV5-6 to TRBJ2-5; 7 bases fit TRBD2. Germline V gives CDR1 SGHDT, CDR2 YYEEEE. After removal of 4 bases from V and 3 bases from J, the junction contained 6 bases not matched to a gene. This CDR3 has 14 residues.

V gene TRBV6-5 combines with J gene TRBJ1-5, with TRBD1 matching over 7 bases. Germline trimming cut 6 bases from V and 4 bases from J; bases unmatched to any gene: 3. CDR3 size: 13 residues. From germline, CDR1 is MNHEY and CDR2 SVGAGI. The chain's CDR3 is CASRLDRNQPQHF. CDR3 coding DNA: TGTGCCAGCAGATTGGACAGGAATCAGCCCCAGCATTTT.

The chain links TRBV18 to TRBJ1-6; D not resolved. The CDR3 is 17 residues long. Germline values: CDR1 KGHSH, CDR2 LQKENI. V shed 3 bases and J shed 5 bases, with 17 bases lying between them. CDR3 coding DNA: TGTGCCAGCTCACCGGTCTCTGGGAGAGGCAATAATTCACCCCTCCACTTT. It yields the protein CASSPVSGRGNNSPLHF.

The genes are TRBV6-1 and TRBJ1-5; 8 nucleotides line up with TRBD1. Germline V gene sequence: CDR1 MNHNS, CDR2 SASEGT. This CDR3 is built from 14 residues. The J segment lost 2 bases and the V segment lost 7 bases, leaving 4 bases of the junction unmatched. CDR3 sequence (DNA): TGTGCCAGCACCCAGGGGGCGGGCAATCAGCCCCAGCATTTT. Translation gives CASTQGAGNQPQHF.

The V call is TRBV5-1, the J call TRBJ1-2, with 10 bases fitting TRBD1. This CDR3 region has 15 residues. The ends lost 0 bases at V and 2 bases at J; junction bases unmatched: 1. The germline CDR1 and CDR2 sequences are SGHRS and YFSETQ. As DNA, the CDR3 is TGCGCCAGCAGCTTGGAGACAGGGGGCAACTATGGCTACACCTTC. Translation: CASSLETGGNYGYTF.

The chain links TRBV29-1 to TRBJ1-2; 9 bases are a match to TRBD1. The trim removed 5 bases at V and 2 bases at J, leaving 6 bases unmatched. In germline, CDR1 is SQVTM, CDR2 ANQGSEA. This CDR3 spans 14 amino acids. The CDR3 is CSVPGQGKNYGYTF. The CDR3 DNA follows: TGCAGCGTTCCGGGACAGGGTAAAAACTATGGCTACACCTTC. The complete variable domain, with remaining parts taken from reference TRBV29-1 and TRBJ1-2, reads SAVISQKPSRDICQRGTSLTIQCQVDSQVTMMFWYRQQPGQSLTLIATANQGSEATYESGFVIDKFPISRPNLTFSTLTVSNMSPEDSSIYLCSVPGQGKNYGYTFGSGTRLTVV.

The chain links TRBV2 to TRBJ2-7; 7 bases agree with TRBD2. The CDR3 contains 15 residues. The germline V gene encodes CDR1 SNHLY and CDR2 FYNNEI. Losses at the gene ends were 5 bases for V and 2 bases for J; bases not matched to a gene: 9. CDR3 sequence (DNA): TGTGCCAGCAGTAGGGCGGGCCGGGGGGCCTACGAGCAGTACTTC. Protein product: CASSRAGRGAYEQYF.

The chain carries TRBV9 and TRBJ2-7, with 9 bases fitting TRBD2. Germline V gene lookup returns CDR1 SGDLS and CDR2 YYNGEE. This CDR3 spans 18 amino acids. After removal of 3 bases from V and 3 bases from J, the junction contained 16 bases not matched to a gene. The CDR3 bases are TGTGCCAGCAGCGGTGGGCCGGATCGGGGACTAGCAAACTACGAGCAGTACTTC. Translated: CASSGGPDRGLANYEQYF.

This chain joins TRBV18 and TRBJ1-1; 8 bases agree with TRBD1. The CDR3 loop spans 15 amino acids. Germline V lookup: CDR1 KGHSH, CDR2 LQKENI. V lost 2 bases and J lost 2; bases outside the gene matches: 4. The CDR3 DNA is TGTGCCAGCTCACCATCGACAGGGGCCAACACTGAAGCTTTCTTT. As protein: CASSPSTGANTEAFF.

This clone was detected a few times. The genes are TRBV7-9 and TRBJ1-1; 7 positions match TRBD1. This CDR3 comprises 15 residues. Germline lookup yields CDR1 SEHNR and CDR2 FQNEAQ (reference sequence). V dropped 1 base and J dropped 6; count of bases not matched to a gene: 8. Here the CDR3 DNA reads TGTGCCAGCAGCTTAGTACACCAGGGGGTTGCTGAAGCTTTCTTT. Its protein is CASSLVHQGVAEAFF. The complete variable domain, with remaining parts taken from reference TRBV7-9 and TRBJ1-1, reads DTGVSQNPRHKITKRGQNVTFRCDPISEHNRLYWYRQTLGQGPEFLTYFQNEAQLEKSRLLSDRFSAERPKGSFSTLEIQRTEQGDSAMYLCASSLVHQGVAEAFFGQGTRLTVV.